The present TCR beta chain was sequenced within a study of cytomegalovirus exposure and HLA in healthy donors. Study as a whole: T cells numbering around 180 million yielded some 110 million unique TCR beta sequences in an earlier analysis.

This clone was counted between two and nine times. PCR was performed using 60 Vbeta and 13 Jbeta primers. Here immunoSEQ multiplex PCR was the method, and the copy in TCRdb shows in-frame clones only, minus some. Seen here are about 180,000 clones, roughly 80% observed once, and the top ten hold about 1.3%. The CDR3 runs 17 residues. The V and J ends lost 4 bases and 5 bases, in that order; junction bases with no gene match: 12. Germline V gene lookup returns CDR1 KGHSH and CDR2 LQKENI. Material for sequencing was PBMCs. The receptor comes from a girl between 10 and 17 years old in good health and CMV-seropositive. V usage is TRBV18 and J usage is TRBJ2-5; 11 bases are shared with TRBD2. DNA for the CDR3: TGTGCCAGCTCACTGACGGCTAGCGGGAGGTCTGGGGAGACCCAGTACTTC. This codes for CASSLTASGRSGETQYF.